Below, 10 T cell receptor beta chains from the same sample are listed, as sequenced in a study of OX40 agonist ivuxolimab in advanced cancers. TCRdb's table, derived via immunoSEQ multiplex PCR, lists solely in-frame clones and lacks some. The repertoire holds under 100,000 clones, with over 75% as singletons. The specimen was CD4+ or CD8+ T cells sorted from blood, collected in a trial of the OX40 agonist ivuxolimab. Receptors were obtained from an adult with an advanced solid tumor such as melanoma, head and neck, liver or kidney cancer.

DNA for the CDR3: TGTGCCAGCAGTTTCCCCACTCTTCCGGGACAGGGGAAATACGAGCAGTACTTC. Its protein product is CASSFPTLPGQGKYEQYF. The rearrangement links TRBV28 to TRBJ2-7; TRBD1 agrees at 10 bases. With 3 bases clipped from V and 4 bases from J, the junction kept 15 bases outside the gene matches. CDR1 MDHEN and CDR2 SYDVKM come from the germline V gene. The CDR3 length is 18 residues.

This sequence joins TRBV28 and TRBJ2-4; 9 bases are shared with TRBD2. The length of the CDR3 is 18 residues. V shed 4 bases and J 0 bases; nucleotides not matched to a gene: 10. The germline V gene encodes CDR1 MDHEN and CDR2 SYDVKM. CDR3: CASSSLTSGNRAKNIQYF. The CDR3 DNA is TGTGCCAGCAGTTCTCTGACTAGCGGAAACCGAGCCAAAAACATTCAGTACTTC.

CDR3 amino acids: CASSSMGVREQYF. CDR3 bases: TGTGCCAGCAGCTCCATGGGGGTCCGCGAGCAGTACTTC. The gene calls are TRBV5-4 and TRBJ2-7, with D perhaps given as TRBD1 or TRBD2 (5 bases each). Germline V gives CDR1 SGHNT, CDR2 YYREEE (reference sequence). The CDR3 has 13 amino acids. Between the trimmed V and J ends, which lost 3 bases and 6 bases, there was a span of 13 bases.

The chain joins TRBV28 to TRBJ1-2; a weak D match, TRBD1 (6 bases). The V end was cut by 6 bases, the J end by 3 bases, with 17 bases between. The CDR3 has 15 residues. CDR1 is MDHEN and CDR2 is SYDVKM in the germline V gene. The CDR3 protein is CASRKPEGGYYGYTF. DNA of the CDR3: TGTGCCAGCAGGAAGCCGGAGGGGGGGTACTATGGCTACACCTTC.

The rearrangement joins TRBV19 to TRBJ1-5; possible D gene TRBD1, 6 bases. Germline CDR1 reads LNHDA; CDR2 reads SQIVND (reference sequence). Trimming took off 1 base at V and 2 bases at J, with 12 bases between the two ends. There are 16 residues in the CDR3. The CDR3 protein is CASSIVGARGNQPQHF. The CDR3 bases are TGTGCCAGTAGTATAGTGGGGGCGCGTGGCAATCAGCCCCAGCATTTT.

This sequence joins TRBV30 and TRBJ1-3; TRBD1 is a possible D gene (5 bases). The CDR3 sequence is 13 residues long. Looked up from germline, CDR1 is GTSNPN and CDR2 is SVGIG (reference sequence). V was cut by 4 bases and J by 2 bases, with 9 bases left in between. The CDR3 DNA reads as TGTGCCTGGACTTTGGGGGCTGGAAACACCATATATTTT. This codes for CAWTLGAGNTIYF.

The rearrangement uses TRBV6-5 and TRBJ1-2, with 9 nucleotides matching TRBD1. The V segment lost 0 bases and the J segment 5 bases; nucleotides outside the gene matches: 7. Germline-derived CDR1 and CDR2 are MNHEY and SVGAGI. CDR3 size: 16 residues. This chain's CDR3 is CASSYSGPDRGYGYTF. CDR3 bases: TGTGCCAGCAGTTACTCGGGGCCCGACAGGGGGTATGGCTACACCTTC.

This chain links TRBV7-6 with TRBJ2-3, with TRBD2 identical over 7 bases. V trimming: 1 base; J trimming: 1 base; junction bases outside the gene matches: 8. Germline CDR1 and CDR2: SGHVS and FNYEAQ. The CDR3 extends over 17 amino acids. The CDR3 nucleotides are TGTGCCAGCAGCTTAGTAGTGCCGGGAGGTCGCACAGATACGCAGTATTTT. Protein sequence: CASSLVVPGGRTDTQYF.

The rearrangement uses TRBV18 and TRBJ2-1; D gene ambiguous. Germline V gene lookup returns CDR1 KGHSH and CDR2 LQKENI. This CDR3 contains 13 residues. Trimming shortened V by 0 bases and J by 6 bases, and 6 bases separated the two germline ends. As DNA, the CDR3 is TGTGCCAGCTCACCACCATCCAGCAATGAGCAGTTCTTC. It is translated as CASSPPSSNEQFF.

The gene calls are TRBV28 and TRBJ1-1; TRBD1 is a possible D gene (5 bases). Trimming removed 10 bases at V and 6 bases at J, with 21 bases between. The CDR3 contains 14 residues. Germline V gene sequence: CDR1 MDHEN, CDR2 SYDVKM. The chain's CDR3 is CATAPNDRRAEAFF. CDR3 bases: TGTGCCACCGCGCCGAACGACAGACGCGCTGAAGCTTTCTTT.